The 6 T cell receptor beta chains given below trace back to one sample, sequenced in a study of T cells expressing NK-cell markers. No DNA is given; TCRdb re-called the 5' RACE reads and lists each CDR3 protein once. The table for this sample gives under 600,000 distinct CDR3 sequences. The material sequenced was blood T cells: a sorted CD56 or NKG2C T cell subset, CD4+ or CD8+ T cells, or bulk PBMC T cells (not recorded which). The receptors were sampled from a woman between 45 and 60 years old in good health.

V gene TRBV5-1 combines with J gene TRBJ2-2; as DNA is missing, the TRBD1 call by TCRdb cannot be tested. CDR3 length: 13 amino acids. Germline V lookup: CDR1 SGHRS, CDR2 YFSETQ. The CDR3 protein is CASSGTEGGELFF.

The V gene is TRBV6-5, the J gene TRBJ2-1; TCRdb indicates TRBD1, and absent DNA this call remains unverified. The CDR3 loop spans 15 amino acids. Germline loops: CDR1 MNHEY, CDR2 SVGAGI. This CDR3 reads CASSRSYRVGNEQFF.

The rearrangement uses TRBV19 and TRBJ1-5; TCRdb selects TRBD1, and the lack of DNA leaves this call unchecked. The CDR3 is 16 residues long. CDR1 is LNHDA, CDR2 SQIVND, per germline (reference sequence). CDR3 protein: CASSTPGQLSNQPQHF. Together with reference TRBV19 and TRBJ1-5, the CDR3 gives the full variable domain: DGGITQSPKYLFRKEGQNVTLSCEQNLNHDAMYWYRQDPGQGLRLIYYSQIVNDFQKGDIAEGYSVSREKKESFPLTVTSAQKNPTAFYLCASSTPGQLSNQPQHFGDGTRLSIL.

J is TRBJ1-5 and V is TRBV4-2. Germline CDR1 reads LGHNA; CDR2 reads YNFKEQ. The length of the CDR3 is 14 residues. The CDR3 reads CASSQEPASGPQHF.

This chain uses TRBV3-1 with TRBJ2-1; TCRdb designates TRBD1, a call that cannot be tested without DNA. The CDR3 is made up of 17 amino acids. Germline-derived CDR1 and CDR2 are LGHDT and YNNKEL (reference sequence). CDR3 residues: CASSHELGGPGYNEQFF.

CDR3 sequence reads: CASSRSGTSRNNEQFF. The gene calls are TRBV5-1 and TRBJ2-1; the TCRdb call, TRBD1, lacks DNA for checking. In germline, CDR1 is SGHRS, CDR2 YFSETQ. The CDR3 runs 16 residues.